This T cell receptor beta chain was observed in a study of blood T cells in healthy people across ages. V was shortened by 4 bases and J by 10 bases, with 18 bases between the two germline ends. CDR1 is SGHRS and CDR2 is YFSETQ in the germline V gene. The CDR3 spans 15 residues. A J-beta primer mix and a sample-barcoded 5' primer were used in a second PCR of about 7 to 12 cycles. TCRdb analysed the 5' RACE reads with MiXCR anew, one entry per CDR3 protein. The sample carries more than 650,000 distinct CDR3 sequences, 50% to 65% recorded once. The rearrangement uses TRBV5-1 and TRBJ1-6; possibly TRBD1 for D (5 bases). This clonotype was sampled from a man at least 80 years old in good health. Sequenced sample: blood. The DNA of the CDR3 is TGCGCCAGCAGCATAACGCCCGGGACGGGATCACCCCTCCACTTT. Protein: CASSITPGTGSPLHF.